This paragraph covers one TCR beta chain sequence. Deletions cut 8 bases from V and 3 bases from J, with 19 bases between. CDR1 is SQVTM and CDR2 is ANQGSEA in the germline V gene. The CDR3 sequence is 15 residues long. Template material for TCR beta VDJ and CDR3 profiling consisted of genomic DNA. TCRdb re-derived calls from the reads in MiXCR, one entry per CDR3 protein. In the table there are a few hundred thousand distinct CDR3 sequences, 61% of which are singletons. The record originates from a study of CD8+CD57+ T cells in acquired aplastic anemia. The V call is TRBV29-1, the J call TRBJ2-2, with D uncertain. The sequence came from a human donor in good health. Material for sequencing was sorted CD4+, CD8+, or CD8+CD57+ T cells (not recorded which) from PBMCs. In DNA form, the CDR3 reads TGCAGCCCCCGGGCGTACTTTCGGTACACCGGGGAGCTGTTTTTT. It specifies CSPRAYFRYTGELFF.